The next 18 T cell receptor beta chains were all read from a single sample in a study of blood T cells in healthy people across ages. Alongside a J-beta primer mix, a sample-barcoded 5' primer served in a second PCR lasting roughly 7 to 12 cycles. TCRdb passed the 5' RACE reads through MiXCR, listing each CDR3 protein once. The data contain fewer than 800,000 distinct CDR3 sequences, roughly 21% of them seen just once; the ten biggest clones take up roughly 3.4%. Sequencing used blood. The receptors come from a man aged 65 to 79 in good health.

This clonotype was seen only a few times. The chain uses TRBV15 and TRBJ1-2; D remains ambiguous. Trimming cost V 6 bases and J 1 base, with 6 bases left between them. The CDR3 has 12 residues. CDR1 is LNHNV and CDR2 is YYDKDF in the germline V gene (reference sequence). CDR3 residues: CATSTYNYGYTF. The CDR3 DNA follows: TGTGCCACCAGTACTTATAACTATGGCTACACCTTC. The full variable domain, rest sourced from reference TRBV15 and TRBJ1-2, is DAMVIQNPRYQVTQFGKPVTLSCSQTLNHNVMYWYQQKSSQAPKLLFHYYDKDFNNEADTPDNFQSRRPNTSFCFLDIRSPGLGDTAMYLCATSTYNYGYTFGSGTRLTVV.

About this clonotype itself: A read error may produce the germline difference seen at one junction end. The J gene is TRBJ2-1, the V gene TRBV2; a weak D match, TRBD2 (6 bases). Germline V gives CDR1 SNHLY, CDR2 FYNNEI. The CDR3 sequence is 14 residues long. CDR3 DNA: TGTGCCAGCAGTGAGGTAGCGGAATACAATGAGCAGCTCTTC. This encodes CASSEVAEYNEQLF.

This clonotype was detected many times. This rearrangement joins TRBV3-1 to TRBJ2-7; D remains unclear. Germline V lookup: CDR1 LGHDT, CDR2 YNNKEL (reference sequence). The CDR3 length is 16 residues. With 1 base removed from V and 3 bases from J, the gap between germline ends came to 16 bases. CDR3 in amino acids: CASSQGMPRLNYEQYF. In DNA, the CDR3 is TGTGCCAGCAGCCAAGGGATGCCCAGACTTAACTACGAGCAGTACTTC.

The chain recombines TRBV11-1 with TRBJ2-7; TRBD1 matches 8 bases. The CDR3 sequence is 14 residues long. Germline V gives CDR1 SGHAT, CDR2 FQDESV (reference sequence). J gave up 3 bases and V 5 bases, and 6 bases lay outside the gene matches. Written as DNA, the CDR3 is TGTGCCAGCAGCCCCCGGACAGGGAACTACGAGCAGTACTTC. Encoded protein: CASSPRTGNYEQYF.

This clonotype was seen a few times. The chain has TRBV20-1 and TRBJ2-1; possible D gene TRBD2, 6 bases. V dropped 1 base and J dropped 4 bases, with 14 bases sitting between them. The CDR3 totals 15 residues. Per the germline V gene, CDR1 is DFQATT and CDR2 is SNEGSKA (reference sequence). The DNA for the CDR3 is TGCAGTGCTAGAGGACGGGAGAACCCTTACAATGAGCAGTTCTTC. It specifies CSARGRENPYNEQFF.

This clonotype turned up a few times. The genes are TRBV20-1 and TRBJ2-7, with TRBD1 matching over 7 bases. The CDR3 contains 15 residues. Germline V gene sequence: CDR1 DFQATT, CDR2 SNEGSKA (reference sequence). Trimming removed 6 bases from V and 1 base from J; junction bases left unmatched: 12. Written as DNA, the CDR3 is TGCAGTGCCATCGGGACAGCAGGGCCATCCTACGAGCAGTACTTC. This translates into CSAIGTAGPSYEQYF.

This clonotype has a handful of counts. The V gene is TRBV9, the J gene TRBJ1-2; possible D gene TRBD1, 5 bases. The V gene's germline CDR1 is SGDLS and CDR2 YYNGEE. V lost 0 bases and J 4 bases, leaving 7 bases between the germline ends. The CDR3 runs to 13 residues. The CDR3, as DNA: TGTGCCAGCAGCGTAGGAGGGACCTATGGCTACACCTTC. Its protein is CASSVGGTYGYTF.

This clonotype occurred a few times. The rearrangement uses TRBV4-1 and TRBJ2-5, with TRBD1 identical over 7 bases. Trimming cost V 0 bases and J 10 bases; bases outside gene matches: 8. The CDR3 extends over 14 amino acids. Germline V gives CDR1 MGHRA, CDR2 YSYEKL. As DNA, the CDR3 is TGCGCCAGCAGCCAAGATCAGGGGGATTTGATCCAGTACTTC. Its translation: CASSQDQGDLIQYF.

The rearrangement uses TRBV29-1 and TRBJ1-4; TRBD1 might be the D (6 bases). The V end was cut by 6 bases, the J end by 0 bases, with 11 bases between. CDR1 SQVTM and CDR2 ANQGSEA come from the germline V gene. The CDR3 runs to 14 residues. The chain's CDR3 is CSVSWTATNEKLFF. CDR3 in DNA: TGCAGCGTGTCGTGGACAGCAACTAATGAAAAACTGTTTTTT.

A single count supports this clonotype. The chain combines TRBV12-3 or TRBV12-4 with TRBJ2-5; 11 bases agree with TRBD2. TRBJ2-7 matches the DNA end more closely, so the J call is doubtful. The CDR3 length is 15 residues. The CDR3 is CASSSGLADLYEQYF. CDR3 in DNA: TGTGCCAGCAGTTCGGGACTAGCGGACCTCTACGAGCAGTACTTC.

This clonotype was picked up a small number of times. This chain joins TRBV20-1 and TRBJ2-7; 12 bases line up with TRBD2. Trimming cost V 6 bases and J 1 base; bases outside gene matches: 4. The CDR3 contains 14 residues. The germline V gene has CDR1 DFQATT and CDR2 SNEGSKA (reference sequence). The CDR3 nucleotides read TGCAGTGCCCAAGGACTAGCGGGGTCCTACGAGCAGTACTTC. Residues: CSAQGLAGSYEQYF.

This clonotype was recorded a few times. The chain employs TRBV6-6 and TRBJ2-5; tentatively, D is TRBD2 (6 bases). This CDR3 comprises 13 residues. Trimming took 6 bases from V and 6 from J, leaving 14 bases between them. CDR1 is MNHNY and CDR2 is SVGAGI in the germline V gene (reference sequence). CDR3 sequence: CASSPLAQKTQYF. DNA for the CDR3: TGTGCCAGCAGCCCCCTAGCGCAGAAGACCCAGTACTTC.

This clonotype was seen repeatedly, ten times or more. The chain is built from TRBV7-2 and TRBJ1-2; 8 nucleotides agree with TRBD1. With 7 bases clipped from V and 6 bases from J, the junction kept 4 bases outside the gene matches. In germline, CDR1 is SGHTA, CDR2 FQGNSA. The CDR3 is 12 residues long. CDR3 sequence reads: CASNPDRDGYTF. The CDR3, as DNA: TGTGCCAGCAACCCGGACAGGGATGGCTACACCTTC.

Turning to this clonotype: A read error may account for a junction end that differs from germline. The chain joins TRBV11-2 to TRBJ1-2, with D possibly matching TRBD1 (5 bases). In germline, CDR1 is SGHAT, CDR2 FQNNGV. This CDR3 has 16 amino acids. CDR3 protein: CASSLPGTAPNYGYTF. The CDR3 nucleotides read TGTGCCAGCAGCTTACCGGGGACGGCCCCCAACTACGGCTACACCTTC. Looking up the rest from reference TRBV11-2 and TRBJ1-2 gives the full variable domain: EAGVAQSPRYKIIEKRQSVAFWCNPISGHATLYWYQQILGQGPKLLIQFQNNGVVDDSQLPKDRFSAERLKGVDSTLKIQPAKLEDSAVYLCASSLPGTAPNYGYTFGSGTRLTVV.

Ten or more counts support this clonotype. CDR3 DNA: TGCAGTGGGAGTCGTTCGGGCGGATCCACAGATACGCAGTATTTT. Translated, it gives CSGSRSGGSTDTQYF. The V and J genes are TRBV20-1 and TRBJ2-3; D ambiguous. The V gene's germline CDR1 is DFQATT and CDR2 SNEGSKA (reference sequence). Deletions cut 7 bases from V and 2 bases from J, with 19 bases between. The CDR3 consists of 15 residues.

The rearrangement joins TRBV20-1 to TRBJ2-1; 14 bases match TRBD2. The germline V gene encodes CDR1 DFQATT and CDR2 SNEGSKA (reference sequence). This CDR3 region has 15 residues. V was pared by 5 bases and J by 8 bases, with 8 bases of the junction left unmatched. Here the CDR3 DNA reads TGCAGTGCTGAGCGTCCGGGACTAGCGGGAGATGAGCAGTTCTTC. This sequence encodes CSAERPGLAGDEQFF.

The chain combines TRBV30 with TRBJ2-7; maybe TRBD1 (8 bases). The V and J ends lost 2 bases and 5 bases respectively, with 13 bases between them. The CDR3 covers 13 residues. The germline V gene encodes CDR1 GTSNPN and CDR2 SVGIG (reference sequence). CDR3 DNA: TGTGCCTGGAGTCGACAGGGGAGGGACGAGCAGTACTTC. It specifies CAWSRQGRDEQYF. The full variable domain, with the rest looked up from reference TRBV30 and TRBJ2-7, is SQTIHQWPATLVQPVGSPLSLECTVEGTSNPNLYWYRQAAGRGLQLLFYSVGIGQISSEVPQNLSASRPQDRQFILSSKKLLLSDSGFYLCAWSRQGRDEQYFGPGTRLTVT.

This clonotype has just a few counts. A junction end diverges from the germline sequence, so it may reflect a read error. The chain carries TRBV14 and TRBJ2-5; unclear D gene. Germline CDR1 SGHDN, CDR2 FVKESK. The length of the CDR3 is 14 residues. This CDR3 reads CASSQDYLQETQCF. CDR3 nucleotide sequence: TGTGCCAGCAGCCAAGACTACCTCCAAGAGACCCAGTGCTTC.